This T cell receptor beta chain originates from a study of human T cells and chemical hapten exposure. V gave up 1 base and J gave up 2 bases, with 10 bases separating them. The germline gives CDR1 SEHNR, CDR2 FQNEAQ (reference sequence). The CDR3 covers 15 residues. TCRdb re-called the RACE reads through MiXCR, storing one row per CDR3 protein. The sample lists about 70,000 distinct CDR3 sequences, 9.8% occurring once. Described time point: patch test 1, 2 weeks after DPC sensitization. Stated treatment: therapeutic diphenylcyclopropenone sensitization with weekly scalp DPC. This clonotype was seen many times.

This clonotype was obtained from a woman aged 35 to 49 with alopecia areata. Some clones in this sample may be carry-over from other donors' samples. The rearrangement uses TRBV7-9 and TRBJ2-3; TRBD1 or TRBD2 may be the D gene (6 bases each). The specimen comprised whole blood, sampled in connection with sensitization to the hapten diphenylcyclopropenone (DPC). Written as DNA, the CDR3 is TGTGCCAGCAGCTTAGTGGGGGGCTTCACAGATACGCAGTATTTT. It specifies CASSLVGGFTDTQYF.